Listed below are T cell receptor beta chains from one sample, sequenced in a study of T-cell reconstitution after alpha-beta-depleted transplantation in children. TCRdb processed the PCR reads anew with MiXCR; each CDR3 protein has one entry. Altogether hundreds of thousands of distinct CDR3 sequences are present, 8% to 11% being singletons, with the ten largest covering roughly 3.9%. The sequences come from PBMCs from the stem cell graft donor, collected from the stem cell graft. All receptors come from a human donor who donated a stem cell graft to a child with acute myeloid leukemia. CDR3s include the opening cysteine and the closing phenylalanine or tryptophan. A D gene is named only where the DNA matches it firmly. The size of a clone is reported for some rows only, either as once, few or many, or as a class for expanded clones.

d_gene	v_gene	abundance	j_gene	CDR3nt	CDR3aa
TRBD1	TRBV18	NA	TRBJ2-7	TGTGCCAGCTCACCAACCTCGGGACAGGACGAGCAGTACTTC	CASSPTSGQDEQYF
NA	TRBV5-1	many	TRBJ2-2	TGCGCCAGCAGCTACGGGGACACCGGGGAGCTGTTTTTT	CASSYGDTGELFF
TRBD2	TRBV29-1	NA	TRBJ2-7	TGCAGCGTGACGGGACTATTCTCCTACGGGCAGTACTTC	CSVTGLFSYGQYF
NA	TRBV20-1	few	TRBJ2-1	TGCAGTGCTAGAGTCGTAACTAGCCACAATGAGCAGTTCTTC	CSARVVTSHNEQFF
NA	TRBV25-1	many	TRBJ2-2	TGTGCCAGCAGGGTGCTTGGCACCGGGGAGCTGTTTTTT	CASRVLGTGELFF
TRBD2	TRBV4-2	NA	TRBJ2-2	TGTGCCAGCAGCCGCCGCCTAGCGGGAGGGCAGGTCGGGGAGCTGTTTTTT	CASSRRLAGGQVGELFF
TRBD2	TRBV4-3	many	TRBJ2-7	TGCGCCAGCAGCCAAGATAAATTAGCGGGAGCCTACGAGCAGTACTTC	CASSQDKLAGAYEQYF
TRBD2	TRBV7-3	few	TRBJ2-1	TGTGCCAGCAGCTCCATGACTAGCGGGAGGGCGACGCAGTTCTTC	CASSSMTSGRATQFF
NA	TRBV7-2	few	TRBJ1-2	TGTGCCAGCAGCTTTGGGTCGGATCCCTTCTATGGCTACACCTTC	CASSFGSDPFYGYTF
TRBD2	TRBV15	once	TRBJ2-2	TGTGCCACCAGCCGGGACTACGACGCGGAGCTGTTTTTT	CATSRDYDAELFF
NA	TRBV18	few	TRBJ1-1	TGTGCCAGCTCACCAAACGGGGGGGGCACTGAAGCTTTCTTT	CASSPNGGGTEAFF
NA	TRBV12-3/TRBV12-4	NA	TRBJ2-3	TGTGCCAGCAGTTTTCGCCGCAATCAGGGAAGAACAGATACGCAGTATTTT	CASSFRRNQGRTDTQYF
TRBD2	TRBV12-3/TRBV12-4	NA	TRBJ2-2	TGTGCCAGCACCTTAAAGAGGGGAGGCGGGAGGGCCTACACCGGGGAGCTGTTTTTT	CASTLKRGGGRAYTGELFF
TRBD1	TRBV27	NA	TRBJ1-1	TGTGCCAGCAGTTCCGGGACAGGGAGGTTAGACACTGAAGCTTTCTTT	CASSSGTGRLDTEAFF
TRBD2	TRBV3-1	NA	TRBJ2-2	TGTGCCAGCAGCCAGTTCGGGGCGGGAGGGAATACCGGGGAGCTGTTTTTT	CASSQFGAGGNTGELFF
NA	TRBV29-1	NA	TRBJ2-5	TGCAGCGTATCCGGGACCGCTCTGGGAGAGACCCAGTACTTC	CSVSGTALGETQYF
NA	TRBV12-3/TRBV12-4	many	TRBJ2-7	TGTGCCAGCAGTTTAAAACACCTATACGAGCAGTACTTC	CASSLKHLYEQYF
NA	TRBV20-1	NA	TRBJ2-3	TGCAGTGCTAGAGTACCAGGTTTGGGGCCAGATACGCAGTATTTT	CSARVPGLGPDTQYF
NA	TRBV4-3	NA	TRBJ1-5	TGCGCCAGCAGCCAAGAACCAGGACAAAATCAGCCCCAGCATTTT	CASSQEPGQNQPQHF
TRBD2	TRBV29-1	NA	TRBJ2-7	TGCAGCGTTGGCCCGGGACTACAGACATCCTACGAGCAGTACTTC	CSVGPGLQTSYEQYF
NA	TRBV6-2/TRBV6-3	few	TRBJ2-4	TGTGCCAGCAGAACGTCGGGGGCGCAAGCCAAAAACATTCAGTACTTC	CASRTSGAQAKNIQYF
NA	TRBV5-8	few	TRBJ1-1	TGTGCCAGCAGCTTCTCCCGGGGGGCTTTCTTT	CASSFSRGAFF
NA	TRBV19	NA	TRBJ2-7	TGTGCCAGTAGTCAATCCGGGCTGGCCTACGAGCAGTACTTC	CASSQSGLAYEQYF
TRBD1	TRBV4-2	many	TRBJ2-2	TGTGCCAGCAGCTCCGGACAGGGCCGAACCGGGGAGCTGTTTTTT	CASSSGQGRTGELFF
NA	TRBV27	few	TRBJ2-7	TGTGCCAGCAGCACACCACAGGGGGGGATCTACGAGCAGTACTTC	CASSTPQGGIYEQYF
NA	TRBV2	NA	TRBJ1-1	TGTGCCAGCAGTGAAAGATTCACTGAAGCTTTCTTT	CASSERFTEAFF
TRBD1	TRBV12-3/TRBV12-4	many	TRBJ1-5	TGTGCCAGCAGATCAGGGGGACAGCCCCAGCATTTT	CASRSGGQPQHF
NA	TRBV6-1	NA	TRBJ1-5	TGTGCCAGCAGTGATACACTATCTGGACGAGGGAATCAGCCCCAGCATTTT	CASSDTLSGRGNQPQHF
NA	TRBV10-3	many	TRBJ1-5	TGTGCCATCAGTACCGGACTTAGCAATCAGCCCCAGCATTTT	CAISTGLSNQPQHF
NA	TRBV28	few	TRBJ2-7	TGTGCCAGCAGTTCGCCGGGGGGCCGAGGGTCCTACGAGCAGTACTTC	CASSSPGGRGSYEQYF
TRBD1	TRBV6-2/TRBV6-3	few	TRBJ2-1	TGTGCCAGCAGACCAACAGGGGGCTCCTACAATGAGCAGTTCTTC	CASRPTGGSYNEQFF
TRBD2	TRBV5-1	NA	TRBJ2-1	TGCGCCAGCAAGACTAGCGGGACTCCCGGGGAGCAGTTCTTC	CASKTSGTPGEQFF
TRBD2	TRBV12-3/TRBV12-4	many	TRBJ2-5	TGTGCCAGCAGTCTTAGCGGGAGGGCCTCGGGTGAGACCCAGTACTTC	CASSLSGRASGETQYF
TRBD2	TRBV28	few	TRBJ2-3	TGTGCCAGCACGCTAGCGGGCACAGATACGCAGTATTTT	CASTLAGTDTQYF
TRBD2	TRBV12-3/TRBV12-4	many	TRBJ2-3	TGTGCCAGCAGGGGAGCGGGAGGAAGCCCAGATACGCAGTATTTT	CASRGAGGSPDTQYF
NA	TRBV6-5	many	TRBJ1-1	TGTGCCAGCTTGGGTCGGGGGGTAATGAACACTGAAGCTTTCTTT	CASLGRGVMNTEAFF
NA	TRBV3-1	few	TRBJ2-5	TGTGCCAGCAGCCAAGATTGGCAGGGGTACGAAGAGACCCAGTACTTC	CASSQDWQGYEETQYF
NA	TRBV29-1	many	TRBJ2-1	TGCAGTGCCCCGGCCACTGACCGAAGCTCCTACAATGAGCAGTTCTTC	CSAPATDRSSYNEQFF
TRBD2	TRBV30	few	TRBJ2-4	TGTGCCTGGAGCATGGGACTAGCGTTTGCCAAAAACATTCAGTACTTC	CAWSMGLAFAKNIQYF
TRBD1	TRBV9	NA	TRBJ1-4	TGTGCCAGCAGCGCCCCCGGGACAGGGGGGACTAATGAAAAACTGTTTTTT	CASSAPGTGGTNEKLFF
NA	TRBV20-1	NA	TRBJ2-3	TGCAGTGCTGGGGATGGGGGGAGGCTATTGGATACGCAGTATTTT	CSAGDGGRLLDTQYF
NA	TRBV6-2/TRBV6-3	many	TRBJ2-6	TGTGCCAGCAGTTGGCGGGACGCGGGGCCTGGGGCCAACGTCCTGACTTTC	CASSWRDAGPGANVLTF
NA	TRBV29-1	few	TRBJ2-5	TGCAGCGTGTTTGACAGACGGGGTTTGAAGACCCAGTACTTC	CSVFDRRGLKTQYF
TRBD1	TRBV28	many	TRBJ2-7	TGTGCCAGCAACCCGGGACAGGGAGTCTACGAGCAGTACTTC	CASNPGQGVYEQYF
TRBD2	TRBV6-2/TRBV6-3	many	TRBJ2-1	TGTGCCAGCAGTTGGCTAGCGGGGGGGAGTGAGCAGTTCTTC	CASSWLAGGSEQFF
TRBD2	TRBV7-2	NA	TRBJ2-7	TGTGCCAGCAGCTTCGGCAGCGGGAGGAACGAGCAGTACTTC	CASSFGSGRNEQYF
NA	TRBV5-6	many	TRBJ2-6	TGTGCCAGCAGCTGGAGGACACTAAGCTCTGGGGCCAACGTCCTGACTTTC	CASSWRTLSSGANVLTF
NA	TRBV12-3/TRBV12-4	few	TRBJ2-7	TGTGCCAGCAGTTTAATTTTAGGTGGGAGATCCCCCTACGAGCAGTACTTC	CASSLILGGRSPYEQYF
TRBD2	TRBV2	NA	TRBJ2-5	TGTGCCAGCAGTGAACGAAGCGGGAGGGCCGGAGAGACCCAGTACTTC	CASSERSGRAGETQYF
NA	TRBV18	few	TRBJ2-3	TGTGCCAGCTCCGGCCGGCAGGGACATACAGATACGCAGTATTTT	CASSGRQGHTDTQYF
NA	TRBV10-3	many	TRBJ2-7	TGTGCCATCAGTGAACAGGCCTACGAGCAGTACTTC	CAISEQAYEQYF
TRBD2	TRBV15	many	TRBJ2-1	TGTGCCACCAGCAGAGATCTAGGAGCGGGAGTCATGGGTGAGCAGTTCTTC	CATSRDLGAGVMGEQFF
NA	TRBV12-3/TRBV12-4	NA	TRBJ2-7	TGTGCCAGCAGTTTAGTGGGGCTCCCACGCTCCTTC	CASSLVGLPRSF